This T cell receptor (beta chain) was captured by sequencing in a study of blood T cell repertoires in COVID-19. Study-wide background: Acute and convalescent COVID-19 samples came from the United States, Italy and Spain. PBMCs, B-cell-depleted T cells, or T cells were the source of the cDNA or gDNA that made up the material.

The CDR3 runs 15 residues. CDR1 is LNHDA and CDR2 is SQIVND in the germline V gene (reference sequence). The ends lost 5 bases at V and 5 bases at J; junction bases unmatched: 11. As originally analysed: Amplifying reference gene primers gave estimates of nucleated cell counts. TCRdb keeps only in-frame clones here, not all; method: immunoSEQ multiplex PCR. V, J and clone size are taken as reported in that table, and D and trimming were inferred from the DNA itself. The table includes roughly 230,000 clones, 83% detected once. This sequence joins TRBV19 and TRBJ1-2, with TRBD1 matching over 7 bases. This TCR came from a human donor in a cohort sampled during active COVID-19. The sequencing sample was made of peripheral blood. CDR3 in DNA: TGTGCCAGTAGTCCCCTGACAGGGAATGGATATGGCTACACCTTC. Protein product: CASSPLTGNGYGYTF.